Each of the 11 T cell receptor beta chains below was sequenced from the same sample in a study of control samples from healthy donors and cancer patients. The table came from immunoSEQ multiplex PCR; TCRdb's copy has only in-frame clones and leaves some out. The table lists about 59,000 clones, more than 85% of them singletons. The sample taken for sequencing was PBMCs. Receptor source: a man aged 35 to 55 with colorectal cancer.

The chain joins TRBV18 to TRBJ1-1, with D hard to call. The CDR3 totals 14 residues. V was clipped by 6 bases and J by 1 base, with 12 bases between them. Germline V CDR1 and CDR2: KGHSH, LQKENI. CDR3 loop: CASSTAFQNTEAFF. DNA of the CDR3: TGTGCCAGCTCTACAGCGTTCCAGAACACTGAAGCTTTCTTT.

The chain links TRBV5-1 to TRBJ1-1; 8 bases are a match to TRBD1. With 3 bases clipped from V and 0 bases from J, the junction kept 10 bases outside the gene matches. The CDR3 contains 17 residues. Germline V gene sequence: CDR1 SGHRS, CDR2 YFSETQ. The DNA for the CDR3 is TGCGCCAGCAGCTCACCCCGACAGGGGAATATGAACACTGAAGCTTTCTTT. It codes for CASSSPRQGNMNTEAFF.

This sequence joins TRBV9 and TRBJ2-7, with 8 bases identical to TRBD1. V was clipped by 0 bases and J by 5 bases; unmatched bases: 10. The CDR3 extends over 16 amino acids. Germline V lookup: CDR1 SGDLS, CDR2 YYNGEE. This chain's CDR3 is CASSVDVRTGNHEQYF. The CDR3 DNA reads TGTGCCAGCAGCGTAGATGTTAGGACAGGGAACCACGAGCAGTACTTC.

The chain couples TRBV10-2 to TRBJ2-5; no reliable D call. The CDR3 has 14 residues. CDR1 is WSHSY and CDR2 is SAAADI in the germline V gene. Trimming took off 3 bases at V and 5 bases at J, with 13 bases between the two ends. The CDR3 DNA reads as TGCGCCAGCAGTGATGCCCTGCTGGGGGAGACCCAGTACTTC. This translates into CASSDALLGETQYF.

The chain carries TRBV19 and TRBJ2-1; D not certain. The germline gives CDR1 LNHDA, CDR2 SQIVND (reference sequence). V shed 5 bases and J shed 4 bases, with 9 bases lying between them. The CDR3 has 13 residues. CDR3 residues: CASSVDVYNEQFF. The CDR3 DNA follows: TGTGCCAGTAGTGTGGACGTTTACAATGAGCAGTTCTTC.

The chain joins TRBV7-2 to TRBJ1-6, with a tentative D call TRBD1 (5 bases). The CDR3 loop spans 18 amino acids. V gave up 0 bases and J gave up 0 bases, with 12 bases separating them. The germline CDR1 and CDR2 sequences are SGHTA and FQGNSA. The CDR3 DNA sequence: TGTGCCAGCAGCTTAGCAGGGGTTGGGGCCTCCTATAATTCACCCCTCCACTTT. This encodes CASSLAGVGASYNSPLHF.

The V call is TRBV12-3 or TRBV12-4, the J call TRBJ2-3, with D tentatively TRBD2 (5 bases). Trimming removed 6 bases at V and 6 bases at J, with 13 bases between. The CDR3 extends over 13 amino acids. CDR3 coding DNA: TGTGCCAGCAGCTTCCGGGAACCGGATACGCAGTATTTT. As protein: CASSFREPDTQYF.

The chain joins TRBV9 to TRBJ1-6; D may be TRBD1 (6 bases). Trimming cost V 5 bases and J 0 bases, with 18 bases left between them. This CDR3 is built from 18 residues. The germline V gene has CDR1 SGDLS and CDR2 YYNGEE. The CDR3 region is CASSNQQGTSSYNSPLHF. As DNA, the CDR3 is TGTGCCAGCAGTAACCAACAGGGAACCAGCTCCTATAATTCACCCCTCCACTTT.

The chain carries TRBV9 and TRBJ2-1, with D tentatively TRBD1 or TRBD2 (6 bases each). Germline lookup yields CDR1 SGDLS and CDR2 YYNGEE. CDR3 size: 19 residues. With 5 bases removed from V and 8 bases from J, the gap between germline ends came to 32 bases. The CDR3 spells CASSTTPPGRGRGTHEQFF. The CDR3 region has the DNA TGTGCCAGCAGTACAACCCCCCCGGGACGGGGGCGGGGTACCCATGAGCAGTTCTTC.

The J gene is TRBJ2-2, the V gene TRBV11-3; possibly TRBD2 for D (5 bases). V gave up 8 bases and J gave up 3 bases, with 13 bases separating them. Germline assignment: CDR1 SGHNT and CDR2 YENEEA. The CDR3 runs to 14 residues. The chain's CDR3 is CASRGTRDTGELFF. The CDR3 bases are TGTGCCAGCCGGGGTACCCGAGACACCGGGGAGCTGTTTTTT.

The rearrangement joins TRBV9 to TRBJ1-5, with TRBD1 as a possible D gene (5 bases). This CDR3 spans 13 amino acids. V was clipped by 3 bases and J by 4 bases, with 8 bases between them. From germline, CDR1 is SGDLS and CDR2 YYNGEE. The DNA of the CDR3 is TGTGCCAGCAGCGAGGGGTGGAATCAGCCCCAGCATTTT. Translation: CASSEGWNQPQHF.